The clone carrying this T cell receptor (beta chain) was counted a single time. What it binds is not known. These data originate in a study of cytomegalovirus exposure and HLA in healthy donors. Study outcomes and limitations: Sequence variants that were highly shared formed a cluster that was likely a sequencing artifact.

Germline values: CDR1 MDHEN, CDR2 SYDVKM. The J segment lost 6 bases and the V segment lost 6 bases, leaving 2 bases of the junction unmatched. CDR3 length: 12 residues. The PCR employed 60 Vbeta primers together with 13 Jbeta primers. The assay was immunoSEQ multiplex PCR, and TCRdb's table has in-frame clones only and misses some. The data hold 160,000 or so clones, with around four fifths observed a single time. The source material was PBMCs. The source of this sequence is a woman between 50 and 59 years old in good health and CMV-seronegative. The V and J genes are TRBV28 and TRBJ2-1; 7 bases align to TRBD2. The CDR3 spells CASRVAGNEQFF. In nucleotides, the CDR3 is TGTGCCAGCAGGGTAGCGGGCAATGAGCAGTTCTTC.